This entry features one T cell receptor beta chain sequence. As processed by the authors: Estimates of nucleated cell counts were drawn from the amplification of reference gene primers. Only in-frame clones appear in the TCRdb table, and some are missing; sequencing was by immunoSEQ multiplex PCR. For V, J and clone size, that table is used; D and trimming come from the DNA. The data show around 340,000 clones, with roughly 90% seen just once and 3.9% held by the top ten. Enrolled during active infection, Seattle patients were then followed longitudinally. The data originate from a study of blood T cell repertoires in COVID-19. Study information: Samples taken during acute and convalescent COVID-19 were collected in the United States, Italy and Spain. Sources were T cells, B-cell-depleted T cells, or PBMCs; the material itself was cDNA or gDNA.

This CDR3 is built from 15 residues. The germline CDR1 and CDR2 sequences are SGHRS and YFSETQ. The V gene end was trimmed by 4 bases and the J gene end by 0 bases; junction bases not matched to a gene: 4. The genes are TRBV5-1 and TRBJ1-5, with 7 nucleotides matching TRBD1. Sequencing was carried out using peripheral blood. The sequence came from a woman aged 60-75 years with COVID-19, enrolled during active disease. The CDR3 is CASSPTGYSNQPQHF. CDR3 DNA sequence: TGCGCCAGCAGCCCGACAGGGTATAGCAATCAGCCCCAGCATTTT.